This T cell receptor beta chain was sequenced in a study of T cell repertoires in cytomegalovirus infection. About the study: Newly reported HLA-C-restricted and thoroughly characterized HLA-B-restricted CMV epitopes were employed.

Trimming left V 0 bases short and J 0 bases short, with 12 bases between. The CDR3 is made up of 17 amino acids. Germline V CDR1 and CDR2: LNHNV, YYDKDF (reference sequence). Study-level results: The study identified carriers of CMV plus the relevant HLA from cumulative public TCR beta family frequency.

Only a few counts were recorded for this clonotype. The antigen remains unidentified. Using its own MiXCR run on the reads, TCRdb lists one record per CDR3 protein. This table holds about 830,000 distinct CDR3 sequences, over 25% found once. This receptor was taken from a human donor in good health (CMV status not recorded). Some clones in this sample may be carry-over from other donors' samples. The J gene is TRBJ1-3, the V gene TRBV15; weak D call: TRBD1 (5 bases). The source material was cultured CD8+ T cells from PBMCs, sampled from culture after CMV antigen stimulation. This CDR3 reads CATSRDVTANSGNTIYF. CDR3 DNA sequence: TGTGCCACCAGCAGAGATGTGACAGCCAACTCTGGAAACACCATATATTTT.